This is a list of T cell receptor beta chains from one sample in a study of cytomegalovirus exposure and HLA in healthy donors. Libraries were prepared by immunoSEQ multiplex PCR; TCRdb keeps only in-frame clonotypes and omits some of them. The data contain roughly 180,000 clones, roughly three quarters of them singletons. The sequencing sample was made of PBMCs. Receptors were obtained from a woman under 40 in good health and CMV-seropositive. Each CDR3 is given with its conserved first and last residue. A D gene is named only where the DNA matches it firmly. Not all rows give a size; the values are once, few, many and, for expanded clones, a class.

clone_size j_call d_call v_call cdr3_aa cdr3_nt
few TRBJ1-5 TRBD1 TRBV5-5 CASSWGTGPNQPQHF TGTGCCAGCAGCTGGGGGACAGGGCCGAATCAGCCCCAGCATTTT
few TRBJ1-6 - TRBV5-1 CASSTGQSEDSPLHF TGCGCCAGCAGCACAGGACAGTCAGAGGATTCACCCCTCCACTTT
- TRBJ2-3 TRBD1 TRBV5-1 CASSFPRDRVTDTQYF TGCGCCAGCAGCTTCCCCCGGGACAGGGTAACAGATACGCAGTATTTT
few TRBJ1-2 - TRBV2 CASSELYSTDYGYTF TGTGCCAGCAGTGAACTTTACAGCACGGATTATGGCTACACCTTC
- TRBJ2-3 - TRBV9 CASSAGLTETQYF TGTGCCAGCAGCGCCGGACTGACTGAAACGCAGTATTTT
- TRBJ2-1 TRBD2 TRBV5-1 CASSRGDAHPEQFF TGCGCCAGCAGCCGGGGGGACGCTCATCCCGAGCAGTTCTTC
- TRBJ1-6 - TRBV4-1 CASSLREYNSPLHF TGCGCCAGCAGCCTAAGGGAGTATAATTCACCCCTCCACTTT
- TRBJ2-2 - TRBV7-3 CASSPTGGDTGELFF TGTGCCAGCAGCCCTACAGGGGGGGACACCGGGGAGCTGTTTTTT
- TRBJ2-6 - TRBV28 CASSLFESSGANVLTF TGTGCCAGCAGTTTATTCGAGAGCTCTGGGGCCAACGTCCTGACTTTC
- TRBJ2-7 - TRBV28 CASRNQGSYEQYF TGTGCCAGCAGGAATCAGGGTTCCTACGAGCAGTACTTC
- TRBJ2-2 TRBD1 TRBV10-2 CATSTGSTGELFF TGCGCCACCTCGACAGGGTCCACCGGGGAGCTGTTTTTT
- TRBJ2-1 TRBD1 TRBV5-1 CASVSGTGVPRSHNEQFF TGCGCCAGCGTTTCCGGGACAGGGGTTCCCAGGAGCCACAATGAGCAGTTCTTC
- TRBJ2-1 TRBD2 TRBV7-9 CASSPTGGASYNEQFF TGTGCCAGCAGCCCGACGGGGGGGGCATCCTACAATGAGCAGTTCTTC
- TRBJ1-5 TRBD1 TRBV6-5 CASRTGVGQPQHF TGTGCCAGCAGGACAGGGGTGGGCCAGCCCCAGCATTTT
- TRBJ2-1 TRBD2 TRBV4-3 CASTQGLADPNEQFF TGCGCCAGCACCCAGGGACTAGCGGATCCCAATGAGCAGTTCTTC
- TRBJ1-4 - TRBV30 CAWSVRGTNEKLFF TGTGCCTGGAGTGTGCGGGGAACTAATGAAAAACTGTTTTTT
- TRBJ1-6 - TRBV7-8 CASSPDGRGSSYNSPLHF TGTGCCAGCAGCCCGGATGGCCGGGGGAGCTCCTATAATTCACCCCTCCACTTT
- TRBJ1-2 - TRBV18 CASSPGGSNYGYTF TGTGCCAGCTCACCGGGGGGGTCCAACTATGGCTACACCTTC
- TRBJ1-5 - TRBV4-1 CASSQDSGGADQPQHF TGCGCCAGCAGCCAAGATTCGGGGGGCGCCGATCAGCCCCAGCATTTT
- TRBJ1-6 TRBD1 TRBV4-1 CASSPGQAGAPLHF TGCGCCAGCAGTCCAGGACAGGCCGGGGCACCCCTCCACTTT
few TRBJ2-7 TRBD1 TRBV6-6 CASSGTGGHYEQYF TGTGCCAGCTCGGGGACAGGGGGGCACTACGAGCAGTACTTC
- TRBJ2-7 - TRBV5-6 CASRGAGLSYEQYF TGTGCCAGCAGGGGGGCCGGCCTTTCCTACGAGCAGTACTTC
- TRBJ2-5 TRBD1 TRBV5-5 CASSFSGTGSQETQYF TGTGCCAGCAGCTTCTCCGGGACAGGGTCTCAAGAGACCCAGTACTTC
- TRBJ2-1 - TRBV27 CASSPGVEQFF TGTGCCAGCAGCCCCGGAGTTGAGCAGTTCTTC
- TRBJ2-7 TRBD2 TRBV5-1 CASSLGGGASEQYF TGCGCCAGCAGCTTGGGCGGGGGGGCGAGCGAGCAGTACTTC
- TRBJ1-3 - TRBV7-9 CASSPMARAGSGNTIYF TGTGCCAGCAGCCCTATGGCCAGGGCCGGCTCTGGAAACACCATATATTTT
- TRBJ1-6 - TRBV6-5 CASSYSLNSPLHF TGTGCCAGCAGTTACTCCCTTAATTCGCCCCTCCACTTT
few TRBJ2-7 - TRBV27 CASSLGVGYEQYF TGTGCCAGCAGTTTAGGAGTCGGTTACGAGCAGTACTTC
- TRBJ1-1 - TRBV7-8 CASSLTEMNTEAFF TGTGCCAGCAGCTTAACGGAGATGAACACTGAAGCTTTCTTT